This T cell receptor beta chain derives from a study of tumor-infiltrating lymphocytes in primary liver carcinoma. On this clonotype: At one end the junction does not follow the germline gene, possibly because of a read error.

Between 20 and 30 mg of unsorted bulk tissue served as the source from which RNA and DNA were co-extracted. The template, 450 to 650 ng total RNA, yielded TCR beta cDNA made with a constant-region primer. Investigators got TCR beta libraries out of three nested multiplex PCR rounds, done with slightly modified ARM-PCR. For 10 cycles apiece, the opening two PCR rounds ran with TRBV1-TRBV30 forward primers and a C-beta reverse primer. TCRdb independently ran MiXCR on the multiplex PCR reads; one entry per CDR3 protein. The data hold around 50,000 distinct CDR3 sequences, with about 80% observed a single time. The germline gives CDR1 MGHRA, CDR2 YSYEKL. The CDR3 is made up of 14 amino acids.

The clonotype comes from a man aged 40-50 years with primary liver carcinoma and hepatitis B virus infection. This rearrangement joins TRBV4-1 to TRBJ2-2; TRBD2 might be the D (5 bases). The sample consisted of liver tumor tissue from sampling region 3. The subset was: tumor region T3, left-lateral pole. CDR3 residues: CANSHLTVAGKLFF. The CDR3 DNA reads as TGCGCCAACAGTCATTTGACGGTCGCCGGGAAGCTGTTTTTT.